Below are 15 T cell receptor beta chains sequenced from a single sample in a study of PD-1 blockade in classical Hodgkin lymphoma. Every patient was affected by relapse after autologous stem cell transplantation, while exposure to brentuximab vedotin was not uniform. Profiling relied on immunoSEQ multiplex PCR, and the TCRdb table lists in-frame clones only, not all of them. The sample has 60,000 to 75,000 clones, more than 90% seen once; the top ten hold about 9.6%. This material consisted of peripheral blood mononuclear cells (PBMCs), taken at baseline. All receptors come from a human donor with classical Hodgkin lymphoma.

The chain employs TRBV5-4 and TRBJ2-1; possibly TRBD2 for D (6 bases). CDR1 SGHNT and CDR2 YYREEE come from the germline V gene (reference sequence). The V gene lost 6 bases and the J gene lost 1 base, with 17 bases spanning the gap. The CDR3 contains 16 residues. The CDR3 DNA is TGTGCCAGCACCTTAGTGGGGCGGGATTCCTACAATGAGCAGTTCTTC. Amino acids: CASTLVGRDSYNEQFF.

This chain connects TRBV6-5 to TRBJ2-7, with no clear D. The CDR3 totals 9 residues. Trimming cost V 8 bases and J 4 bases, with 3 bases left between them. From germline, CDR1 is MNHEY and CDR2 SVGAGI. The CDR3 nucleotides are TGTGCCAGCCTATACGAGCAGTACTTC. As protein: CASLYEQYF.

The gene calls are TRBV18 and TRBJ2-7, with 8 positions matching TRBD2. V lost 0 bases, J lost 4 bases, and 11 bases stayed unmatched. Germline lookup yields CDR1 KGHSH and CDR2 LQKENI. The CDR3 has 17 residues. The CDR3 DNA follows: TGTGCCAGCTCACCACCCGGTTACGGGGGGGGGCCATACGAGCAGTACTTC. Protein sequence: CASSPPGYGGGPYEQYF. Full variable domain (missing parts from reference TRBV18 and TRBJ2-7): NAGVMQNPRHLVRRRGQEARLRCSPMKGHSHVYWYRQLPEEGLKFMVYLQKENIIDESGMPKERFSAEFPKEGPSILRIQQVVRGDSAAYFCASSPPGYGGGPYEQYFGPGTRLTVT.

The V gene is TRBV6-4, the J gene TRBJ1-1, with D possibly TRBD1 on 5 matching bases. This CDR3 is built from 14 residues. Trimming took off 0 bases at V and 1 base at J, with 6 bases between the two ends. In germline, CDR1 is MRHNA, CDR2 SNTAGT. The CDR3 is CASSDSDRNTEAFF. CDR3 sequence (DNA): TGTGCCAGCAGTGACTCCGACAGGAACACTGAAGCTTTCTTT.

The chain is built from TRBV27 and TRBJ1-2; no clear D gene. The CDR3 consists of 14 residues. With 3 bases removed from V and 0 bases from J, the gap between germline ends came to 8 bases. Germline-derived CDR1 and CDR2 are MNHEY and SMNVEV (reference sequence). The CDR3 region is CASSFFGSNYGYTF. In DNA form, the CDR3 reads TGTGCCAGCAGTTTTTTCGGATCTAACTATGGCTACACCTTC.

The sample holds one count of this clone. V is TRBV19 and J is TRBJ1-1; D not resolved. V gave up 7 bases and J gave up 0 bases, with 15 bases separating them. The germline V gene has CDR1 LNHDA and CDR2 SQIVND (reference sequence). The length of the CDR3 is 15 residues. CDR3 region: CASTGGPAMNTEAFF. CDR3 nucleotide sequence: TGTGCCAGTACCGGAGGCCCCGCCATGAACACTGAAGCTTTCTTT.

This clone was recorded only once. This chain links TRBV20-1 with TRBJ1-3, with unresolved D. The CDR3 runs to 11 residues. With 2 bases removed from V and 2 bases from J, the gap between germline ends came to 1 base. The germline gives CDR1 DFQATT, CDR2 SNEGSKA (reference sequence). The CDR3 reads CSARTGNTIYF. The CDR3 region has the DNA TGCAGTGCTAGAACTGGAAACACCATATATTTT.

Only one count was recorded for this clone. J is TRBJ2-5 and V is TRBV6-5; D may correspond to TRBD1 or TRBD2 (5 bases each). Germline lookup yields CDR1 MNHEY and CDR2 SVGAGI. V was shortened by 4 bases and J by 4 bases, with 13 bases between the two germline ends. The CDR3 length is 14 residues. The CDR3 protein is CASSSSGTVETQYF. For the CDR3, the DNA is TGTGCCAGCAGTTCGTCCGGGACCGTAGAGACCCAGTACTTC.

The chain joins TRBV27 to TRBJ2-3; tentative D call: TRBD2 (5 bases). The CDR3 spans 18 residues. V lost 0 bases to trimming and J lost 3 bases, with 19 bases between them. CDR1 and CDR2 (germline): MNHEY, SMNVEV (reference sequence). Written as DNA, the CDR3 is TGTGCCAGCAGTTTATCACAACCCGTAGCGAGTAGTACAGATACGCAGTATTTT. This codes for CASSLSQPVASSTDTQYF.

The chain uses TRBV7-9 and TRBJ2-7; D remains unclear. V lost 1 base and J 3 bases, leaving 4 bases between the germline ends. The CDR3 loop spans 12 amino acids. Germline V lookup: CDR1 SEHNR, CDR2 FQNEAQ (reference sequence). The CDR3 protein is CASSLDYYEQYF. For the CDR3, the DNA is TGTGCCAGCAGCTTAGACTACTACGAGCAGTACTTC.

The genes are TRBV13 and TRBJ1-3; no clear D gene. The CDR3 contains 13 residues. Deletions cut 5 bases from V and 4 bases from J, with 9 bases between. From germline, CDR1 is PRHDT and CDR2 FYEKMQ (reference sequence). CDR3 DNA sequence: TGTGCCAGCAGCCCGACGGAGGGAAACACCATATATTTT. It codes for CASSPTEGNTIYF.

The chain employs TRBV5-5 and TRBJ1-5; D remains unclear. Germline CDR1 SGHKS, CDR2 YYEKEE (reference sequence). The CDR3 has 15 amino acids. The V and J ends lost 0 bases and 7 bases respectively, with 14 bases between them. CDR3 sequence: CASSLGGTIMQPQHF. DNA of the CDR3: TGTGCCAGCAGCTTGGGGGGAACAATCATGCAGCCCCAGCATTTT. The full variable domain, its missing parts supplied by reference TRBV5-5 and TRBJ1-5, is DAGVTQSPTHLIKTRGQQVTLRCSPISGHKSVSWYQQVLGQGPQFIFQYYEKEERGRGNFPDRFSARQFPNYSSELNVNALLLGDSALYLCASSLGGTIMQPQHFGDGTRLSIL.

The V and J genes are TRBV7-9 and TRBJ1-1; D remains unclear. CDR1 is SEHNR and CDR2 is FQNEAQ in the germline V gene (reference sequence). With 5 bases removed from V and 1 base from J, the gap between germline ends came to 8 bases. There are 13 residues in the CDR3. This CDR3 is CASSRSGNTEAFF. The CDR3 DNA reads as TGTGCCAGCAGCCGGTCTGGGAACACTGAAGCTTTCTTT.

The chain carries TRBV7-3 and TRBJ2-5, with D possibly being TRBD2 (5 bases). Germline V CDR1 and CDR2: SGHTA, FQGTGA. The germline V and J ends were trimmed by 5 bases and 5 bases, with 12 bases remaining between them. The CDR3 has 13 residues. The CDR3 DNA follows: TGTGCCAGCAGCCCAGGCAGAGGGGAGACCCAGTACTTC. Its translation: CASSPGRGETQYF.

The chain has TRBV6-5 and TRBJ2-3; 7 bases fit TRBD2. The V gene end was trimmed by 2 bases and the J gene end by 4 bases; junction bases not matched to a gene: 9. Germline V gives CDR1 MNHEY, CDR2 SVGAGI. The CDR3 has 16 amino acids. In DNA form, the CDR3 reads TGTGCCAGCAGTTACAATGGCGGGAGAGTCGCAGATACGCAGTATTTT. It translates to CASSYNGGRVADTQYF.